The 9 T cell receptor beta chains presented below share a single source sample, sequenced in a study of T cell responses to AZD1222 COVID-19 vaccine. The repertoire was sequenced with immunoSEQ multiplex PCR; TCRdb's copy has only in-frame clones and lacks some. The sample has 100,000 to 140,000 clones, approximately 90% seen once. Material: peripheral blood, obtained 28 days after the second AZD1222 dose. The receptors here all came from an adult who received the AZD1222 COVID-19 vaccine.

This chain uses TRBV6-5 with TRBJ1-1; 7 bases fit TRBD1. The CDR3 consists of 14 residues. V was clipped by 9 bases and J by 3 bases; unmatched bases: 10. Per the germline V gene, CDR1 is MNHEY and CDR2 is SVGAGI. CDR3 in DNA: TGTGCCAGTAACCCCTCGAGGGGGCACACTGAAGCTTTCTTT. Its translation is CASNPSRGHTEAFF.

J is TRBJ2-7 and V is TRBV5-1; no definite D call. Germline CDR1 and CDR2: SGHRS and YFSETQ. The V and J ends lost 0 bases and 1 base respectively, with 11 bases between them. CDR3 length: 15 amino acids. In DNA form, the CDR3 reads TGCGCCAGCAGCTTGGTTGGGGTAAGGTCCTACGAGCAGTACTTC. Amino acids: CASSLVGVRSYEQYF.

The J gene is TRBJ1-5, the V gene TRBV3-1 (or the pseudogene TRBV3-2), with TRBD1 identical over 12 bases. CDR1 is LGHDT and CDR2 is YNNKEL in the germline V gene (reference sequence). This CDR3 has 15 residues. Trimming removed 4 bases from V and 6 bases from J; junction bases left unmatched: 4. This CDR3 reads CASSPGQGAGQPQHF. The CDR3 bases are TGTGCCAGCAGCCCGGGACAGGGGGCTGGTCAGCCCCAGCATTTT.

This clone appeared once. The chain carries TRBV30 and TRBJ1-6, with D perhaps TRBD1 (6 bases). V gave up 3 bases and J gave up 7 bases, with 13 bases separating them. The germline V gene has CDR1 GTSNPN and CDR2 SVGIG (reference sequence). The CDR3 has 14 amino acids. CDR3 loop: CAWSTGLGNSPLHF. CDR3 DNA: TGTGCCTGGAGCACAGGGTTGGGGAATTCACCCCTCCACTTT.

V usage is TRBV11-2 and J usage is TRBJ1-3, with no clear D. The CDR3 consists of 16 residues. Looked up from germline, CDR1 is SGHAT and CDR2 is FQNNGV. The V and J ends lost 0 bases and 4 bases respectively, with 13 bases between them. In nucleotides, the CDR3 is TGTGCCAGCAGCTTAGAAGGCGGACTGGGAGGAAACACCATATATTTT. It specifies CASSLEGGLGGNTIYF.

The chain links TRBV5-6 to TRBJ1-2; 8 nucleotides line up with TRBD1. CDR1 and CDR2 from the germline V gene are SGHDT and YYEEEE. The V and J ends lost 0 bases and 5 bases, in that order; junction bases with no gene match: 9. The CDR3 totals 16 residues. CDR3 region: CASSLESTGARYGYTF. As DNA, the CDR3 is TGTGCCAGCAGCTTGGAATCGACAGGGGCGAGGTATGGCTACACCTTC. Based on the CDR3 plus reference TRBV5-6 and TRBJ1-2, the full variable domain is DAGVTQSPTHLIKTRGQQVTLRCSPKSGHDTVSWYQQALGQGPQFIFQYYEEEERQRGNFPDRFSGHQFPNYSSELNVNALLLGDSALYLCASSLESTGARYGYTFGSGTRLTVV.

The chain links TRBV11-1 to TRBJ2-7, with D perhaps matching TRBD1 or TRBD2 (5 bases each). The germline gives CDR1 SGHAT, CDR2 FQDESV (reference sequence). The CDR3 runs to 15 residues. Trimming removed 5 bases at V and 0 bases at J, with 14 bases between. For the CDR3, the DNA is TGTGCCAGCAGCAGACGGGACGGATTCTCCTACGAGCAGTACTTC. This gives the protein CASSRRDGFSYEQYF.

This chain joins TRBV12-3 or TRBV12-4 and TRBJ2-2; a possible D gene is TRBD2 (5 bases). The CDR3 is 13 residues long. With 6 bases removed from V and 9 bases from J, the gap between germline ends came to 14 bases. The CDR3 DNA is TGTGCCAGCAGCCCCGGGATGGGGAGGGAGCTGTTTTTT. It codes for CASSPGMGRELFF.

The J gene is TRBJ2-2, the V gene TRBV6-5; a possible D gene is TRBD2 (6 bases). Per the germline V gene, CDR1 is MNHEY and CDR2 is SVGAGI. V lost 2 bases to trimming and J lost 6 bases, with 10 bases between them. The CDR3 has 14 amino acids. The CDR3 spells CASSYGDSPGELFF. In DNA form, the CDR3 reads TGTGCCAGCAGTTACGGGGACTCCCCCGGGGAGCTGTTTTTT.